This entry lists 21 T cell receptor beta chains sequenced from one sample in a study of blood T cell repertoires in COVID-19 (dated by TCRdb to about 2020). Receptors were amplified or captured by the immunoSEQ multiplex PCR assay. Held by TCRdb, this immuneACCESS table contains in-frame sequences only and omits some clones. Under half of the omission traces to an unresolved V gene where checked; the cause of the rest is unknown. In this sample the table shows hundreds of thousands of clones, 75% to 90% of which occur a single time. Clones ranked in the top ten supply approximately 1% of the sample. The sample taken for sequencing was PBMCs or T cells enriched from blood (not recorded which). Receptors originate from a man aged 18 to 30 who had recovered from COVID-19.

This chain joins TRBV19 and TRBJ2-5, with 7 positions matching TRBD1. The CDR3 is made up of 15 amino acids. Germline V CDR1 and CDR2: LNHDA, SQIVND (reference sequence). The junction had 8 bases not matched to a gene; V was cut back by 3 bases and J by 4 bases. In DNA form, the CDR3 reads TGTGCCAGTAGTATCTCCGGGACAGTGGGAGAGACCCAGTACTTC. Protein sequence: CASSISGTVGETQYF.

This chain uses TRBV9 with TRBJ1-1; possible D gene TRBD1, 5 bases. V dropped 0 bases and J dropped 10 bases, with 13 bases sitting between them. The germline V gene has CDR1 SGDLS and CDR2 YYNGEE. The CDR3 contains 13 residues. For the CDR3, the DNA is TGTGCCAGCAGCGTAGGTTTGGGTCAGGGAGCTTTCTTT. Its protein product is CASSVGLGQGAFF.

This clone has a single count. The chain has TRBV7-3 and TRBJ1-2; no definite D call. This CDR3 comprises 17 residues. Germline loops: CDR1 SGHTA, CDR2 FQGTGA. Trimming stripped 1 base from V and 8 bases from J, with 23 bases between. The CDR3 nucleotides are TGTGCCAGCAGCTTAATTGACATTCCCGTTTGGATATACGGCTACACCTTC. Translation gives CASSLIDIPVWIYGYTF.

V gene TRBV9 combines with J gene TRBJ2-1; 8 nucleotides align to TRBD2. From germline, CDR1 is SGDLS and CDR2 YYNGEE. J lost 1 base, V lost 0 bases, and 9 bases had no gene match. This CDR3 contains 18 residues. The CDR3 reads CASSVGVREGLSYNEQFF. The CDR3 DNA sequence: TGTGCCAGCAGCGTAGGGGTCCGGGAGGGCCTTTCCTACAATGAGCAGTTCTTC.

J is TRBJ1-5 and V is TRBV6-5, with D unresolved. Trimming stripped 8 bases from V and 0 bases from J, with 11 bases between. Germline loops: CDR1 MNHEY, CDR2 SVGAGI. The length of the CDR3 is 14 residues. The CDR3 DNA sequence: TGTGCCAGCTTACTAGGCCATAGCAATCAGCCCCAGCATTTT. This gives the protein CASLLGHSNQPQHF.

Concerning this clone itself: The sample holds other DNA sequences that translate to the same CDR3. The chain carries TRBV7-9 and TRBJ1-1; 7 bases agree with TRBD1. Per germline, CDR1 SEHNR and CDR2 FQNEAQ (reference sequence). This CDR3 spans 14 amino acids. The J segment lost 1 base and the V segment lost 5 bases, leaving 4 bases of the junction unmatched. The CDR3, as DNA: TGTGCCAGCAGCCCAGGACAGGCGAACACTGAAGCTTTCTTT. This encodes CASSPGQANTEAFF.

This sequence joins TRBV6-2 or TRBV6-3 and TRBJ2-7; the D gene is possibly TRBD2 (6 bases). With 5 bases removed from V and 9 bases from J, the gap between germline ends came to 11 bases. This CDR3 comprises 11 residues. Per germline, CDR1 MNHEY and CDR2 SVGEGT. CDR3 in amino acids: CASSSRGGQYF. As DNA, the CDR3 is TGTGCCAGCAGTAGCCGGGGAGGGCAGTACTTC.

This CDR3 is CASSLTGQGISNQPQHF. For the CDR3, the DNA is TGTGCCAGCAGTCTGACCGGACAGGGAATAAGCAATCAGCCCCAGCATTTT. V gene TRBV7-8 combines with J gene TRBJ1-5, with 8 bases identical to TRBD1. The germline CDR1 and CDR2 sequences are SGHVS and FQNEAQ. V shed 6 bases and J 1 base; nucleotides not matched to a gene: 11. The CDR3 loop spans 17 amino acids.

The CDR3: CASTQGASNQPQHF. The DNA for the CDR3 is TGTGCCAGCACGCAGGGGGCAAGCAATCAGCCCCAGCATTTT. This chain connects TRBV3-1 (or the pseudogene TRBV3-2) to TRBJ1-5; 8 nucleotides agree with TRBD1. Germline V gene data show CDR1 as LGHDT and CDR2 as YNNKEL (reference sequence). This CDR3 is built from 14 residues. Losses at the gene ends were 7 bases for V and 1 base for J; bases not matched to a gene: 3.

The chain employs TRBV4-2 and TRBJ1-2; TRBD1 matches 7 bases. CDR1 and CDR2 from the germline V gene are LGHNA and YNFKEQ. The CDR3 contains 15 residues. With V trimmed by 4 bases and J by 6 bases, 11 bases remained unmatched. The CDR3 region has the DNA TGTGCCAGCAGCCCTCCCACAGGGGTGCTACATGGCTACACCTTC. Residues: CASSPPTGVLHGYTF.

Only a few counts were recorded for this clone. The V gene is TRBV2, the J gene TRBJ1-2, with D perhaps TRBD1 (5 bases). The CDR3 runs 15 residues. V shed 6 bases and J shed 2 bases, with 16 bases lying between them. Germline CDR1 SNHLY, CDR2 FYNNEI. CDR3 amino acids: CASRDRRGGNYGYTF. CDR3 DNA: TGTGCCAGCAGGGATCGCCGGGGGGGGAACTATGGCTACACCTTC.

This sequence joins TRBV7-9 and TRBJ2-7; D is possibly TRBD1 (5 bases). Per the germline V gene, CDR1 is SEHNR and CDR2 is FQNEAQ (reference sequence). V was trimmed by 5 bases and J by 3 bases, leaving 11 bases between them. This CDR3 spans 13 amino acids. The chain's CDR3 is CASSALDNYEQYF. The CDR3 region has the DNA TGTGCCAGCAGCGCTCTGGACAACTACGAGCAGTACTTC. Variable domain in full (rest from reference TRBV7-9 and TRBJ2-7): DTGVSQNPRHKITKRGQNVTFRCDPISEHNRLYWYRQTLGQGPEFLTYFQNEAQLEKSRLLSDRFSAERPKGSFSTLEIQRTEQGDSAMYLCASSALDNYEQYFGPGTRLTVT.

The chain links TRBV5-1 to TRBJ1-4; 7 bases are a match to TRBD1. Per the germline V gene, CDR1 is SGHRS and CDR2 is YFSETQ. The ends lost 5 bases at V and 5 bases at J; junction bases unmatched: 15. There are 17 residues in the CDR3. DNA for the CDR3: TGCGCCAGCAGTAGCCGGCAGGGGGTCGGGTCCAATGAAAAACTGTTTTTT. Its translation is CASSSRQGVGSNEKLFF.

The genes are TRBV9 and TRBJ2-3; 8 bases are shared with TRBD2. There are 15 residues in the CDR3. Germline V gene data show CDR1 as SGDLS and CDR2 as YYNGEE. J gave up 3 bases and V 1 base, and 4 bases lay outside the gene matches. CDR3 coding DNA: TGTGCCAGCAGCGTACTTTCGGGGGGGACAGATACGCAGTATTTT. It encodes CASSVLSGGTDTQYF.

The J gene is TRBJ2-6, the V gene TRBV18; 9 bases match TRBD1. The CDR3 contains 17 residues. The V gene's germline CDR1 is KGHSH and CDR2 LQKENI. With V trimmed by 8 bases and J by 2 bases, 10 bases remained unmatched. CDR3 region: CASRPGQGNTGANVLTF. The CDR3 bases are TGTGCCAGCCGACCGGGACAGGGTAATACTGGGGCCAACGTCCTGACTTTC.

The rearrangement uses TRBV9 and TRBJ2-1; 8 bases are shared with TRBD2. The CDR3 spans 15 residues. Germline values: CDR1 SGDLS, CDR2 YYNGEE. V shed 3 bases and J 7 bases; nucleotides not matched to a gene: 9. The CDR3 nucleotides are TGTGCCAGCAGCGGTTTAGCGGGGAGTAAAAATGAGCAGTTCTTC. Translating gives CASSGLAGSKNEQFF.

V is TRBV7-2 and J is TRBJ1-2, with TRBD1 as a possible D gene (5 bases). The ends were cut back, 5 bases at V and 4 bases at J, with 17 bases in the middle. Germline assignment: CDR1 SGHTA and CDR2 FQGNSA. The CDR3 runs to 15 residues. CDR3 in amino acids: CASSRGGIEGYGYTF. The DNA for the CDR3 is TGTGCCAGCAGCCGCGGGGGGATCGAGGGCTATGGCTACACCTTC.

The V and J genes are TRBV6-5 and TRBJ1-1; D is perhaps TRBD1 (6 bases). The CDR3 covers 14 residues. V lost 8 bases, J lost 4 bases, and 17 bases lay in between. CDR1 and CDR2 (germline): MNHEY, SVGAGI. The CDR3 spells CASLGVTRGTEAFF. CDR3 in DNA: TGTGCCAGCTTGGGGGTCACCAGGGGCACTGAAGCTTTCTTT.

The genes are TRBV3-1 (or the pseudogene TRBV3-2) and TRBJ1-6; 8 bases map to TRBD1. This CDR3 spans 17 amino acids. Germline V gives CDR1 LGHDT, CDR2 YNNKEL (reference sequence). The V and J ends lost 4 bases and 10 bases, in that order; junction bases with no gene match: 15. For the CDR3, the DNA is TGTGCCAGCAGCCCGAACGTCCAGGGGGCGGATGAATCACCCCTCCACTTT. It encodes CASSPNVQGADESPLHF.

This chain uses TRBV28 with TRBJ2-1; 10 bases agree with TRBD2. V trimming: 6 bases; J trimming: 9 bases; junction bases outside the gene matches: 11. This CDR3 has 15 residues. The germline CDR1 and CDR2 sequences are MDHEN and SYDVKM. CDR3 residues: CASSLTSGRAGEQFF. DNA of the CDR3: TGTGCCAGCAGCCTGACCAGCGGGAGGGCTGGTGAGCAGTTCTTC.

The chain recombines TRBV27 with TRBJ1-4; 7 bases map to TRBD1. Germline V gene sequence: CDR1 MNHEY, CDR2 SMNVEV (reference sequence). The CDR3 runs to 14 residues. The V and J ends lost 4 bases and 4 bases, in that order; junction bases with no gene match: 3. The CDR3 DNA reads TGTGCCAGCAGTTGGACAGGACATAATGAAAAACTGTTTTTT. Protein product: CASSWTGHNEKLFF.